This T cell receptor (beta chain) came from a study of T cells after yellow fever vaccination. This CDR3 comprises 15 residues. The V gene's germline CDR1 is MDHEN and CDR2 SYDVKM. With V trimmed by 6 bases and J by 1 base, 6 bases remained unmatched. TCRdb recomputed calls from the 5' RACE reads with MiXCR, one row per CDR3 protein. The data show over 65,000 distinct CDR3 sequences, more than 10% seen once. Here the sequenced sample was CD8+ T cells not binding an NS4B(214-222) dextramer, sorted from PBMCs, taken less than 25 days after the first yellow fever vaccination. V usage is TRBV28 and J usage is TRBJ2-1, with 7 bases matching TRBD2. The sequence was collected from a young man who received the YFV17D yellow fever vaccine. CDR3 protein: CASSISGESYNEQFF. The CDR3 nucleotides are TGTGCCAGCAGCATCAGCGGGGAATCCTACAATGAGCAGTTCTTC.